In its sample, the clone carrying this T cell receptor (beta chain) is large (0.1 to 1%). Using its own MiXCR run on the 5' RACE reads, TCRdb lists one record per CDR3 protein. The table lists tens of thousands of distinct CDR3 sequences, about 7% of them singletons, with approximately 14% in the top ten. The sample originates from a study of spatial heterogeneity in lung cancer. CDR3 size: 15 residues. Germline V gene lookup returns CDR1 LGHDT and CDR2 YNNKEL (reference sequence). Trimming pared 0 bases from V and 4 bases from J, leaving 12 bases between. Time point noted: sample taken at primary tumor resection.

The receptor was derived from a male donor with early-stage non-small cell lung cancer. The chain carries TRBV3-1 and TRBJ2-5; D is unclear. The sequencing here drew on PBMCs, taken at surgery. The CDR3 spells CASSQDGGRRETQYF. CDR3 bases: TGTGCCAGCAGCCAAGACGGTGGTCGGAGAGAGACCCAGTACTTC.